This T cell receptor beta chain comes out of a study of blood T cell repertoires in COVID-19. The overall study: The samples span acute and convalescent COVID-19 from the United States, Italy and Spain. From T cells, B-cell-depleted T cells, or PBMCs came the material, which was cDNA or gDNA.

Authors' data handling: Reference gene primer amplification in the assay estimated nucleated cell counts. Repertoires were generated with immunoSEQ multiplex PCR, while TCRdb's copy carries only in-frame clones and drops some. For V, J and clone size, that table is used; D and trimming come from the DNA. The sample carries fewer than 200,000 clones, roughly 81% recorded once. Patients of the Seattle cohort, enrolled during active infection, were followed longitudinally. Germline trimming cut 4 bases from V and 0 bases from J; bases unmatched to any gene: 14. CDR1 and CDR2 from the germline V gene are SQVTM and ANQGSEA. The CDR3 is 17 amino acids.

The V gene is TRBV29-1, the J gene TRBJ1-1; 7 bases align to TRBD1. The sequenced sample was peripheral blood. This clonotype originated in a woman in her forties or fifties with COVID-19, enrolled during active disease. CDR3 bases: TGCAGCGTTGCCGGGACAGAGGCACCAAGACTGAACACTGAAGCTTTCTTT. Its translation is CSVAGTEAPRLNTEAFF.